Listed here is a single TCR beta chain. Germline-derived CDR1 and CDR2 are MDHEN and SYDVKM. Trimming cost V 2 bases and J 3 bases, with 8 bases left between them. The CDR3 runs to 13 residues. The sample belongs to a study of control samples from healthy donors and cancer patients. Profiled with immunoSEQ multiplex PCR; TCRdb holds only in-frame clones, not every one. Among about 150,000 clones listed, 85% to 95% were seen once. The chain links TRBV28 to TRBJ2-7; D unclear. This clonotype was obtained from a man in his sixties with colorectal cancer. Sequenced: PBMCs. CDR3 loop: CASSLVGFYEQYF. In nucleotides, the CDR3 is TGTGCCAGCAGTTTAGTGGGGTTCTACGAGCAGTACTTC.